One sample yielded the 21 T cell receptor beta chains listed below, sequenced in a study of cytomegalovirus exposure and HLA in healthy donors. The PCR made use of 60 Vbeta and 13 Jbeta primers. Some clones are missing from TCRdb's copy, which holds only in-frame ones; the method was immunoSEQ multiplex PCR. The repertoire holds 190,000 or so clones, with roughly four fifths as singletons. Sequenced material: PBMCs. These receptors were obtained from a man aged 50-60 years in good health and CMV-seronegative.

The rearrangement joins TRBV6-5 to TRBJ2-7; D ambiguous. The germline V gene has CDR1 MNHEY and CDR2 SVGAGI. The CDR3 extends over 15 amino acids. V was shortened by 0 bases and J by 2 bases, with 11 bases between the two germline ends. This CDR3 reads CASSYSIGGTYEQYF. CDR3 coding DNA: TGTGCCAGCAGTTACTCGATCGGCGGAACCTACGAGCAGTACTTC.

The J gene is TRBJ2-2, the V gene TRBV11-2; no clear D. The germline CDR1 and CDR2 sequences are SGHAT and FQNNGV. V was clipped by 5 bases and J by 1 base, with 5 bases between them. There are 13 residues in the CDR3. Here the CDR3 reads CASSRQNTGELFF. The DNA for the CDR3 is TGTGCCAGCAGCCGACAGAACACCGGGGAGCTGTTTTTT. The full variable domain, completed using reference TRBV11-2 and TRBJ2-2, is EAGVAQSPRYKIIEKRQSVAFWCNPISGHATLYWYQQILGQGPKLLIQFQNNGVVDDSQLPKDRFSAERLKGVDSTLKIQPAKLEDSAVYLCASSRQNTGELFFGEGSRLTVL.

The chain carries TRBV6-5 and TRBJ1-2, with a possible D match to TRBD1 (6 bases). This CDR3 has 13 amino acids. CDR1 is MNHEY and CDR2 is SVGAGI in the germline V gene. V was pared by 10 bases and J by 4 bases, with 16 bases between. CDR3 nucleotides: TGTGCCATTTCGCCGGGACAAACCTATGGCTACACCTTC. This codes for CAISPGQTYGYTF.

This chain uses TRBV7-9 with TRBJ1-1; weak D call: TRBD1 (5 bases). Per the germline V gene, CDR1 is SEHNR and CDR2 is FQNEAQ (reference sequence). The V gene lost 3 bases and the J gene lost 1 base, with 15 bases spanning the gap. CDR3 size: 16 residues. DNA of the CDR3: TGTGCCAGCAGCTTGGGCCAACTTACAGGGAACACTGAAGCTTTCTTT. As protein: CASSLGQLTGNTEAFF.

This clone turned up a few times. V is TRBV28 and J is TRBJ2-7; 11 bases agree with TRBD1. Germline CDR1 is MDHEN and CDR2 is SYDVKM. The CDR3 runs 15 residues. The trim removed 6 bases at V and 7 bases at J, leaving 11 bases unmatched. The CDR3, as DNA: TGTGCCAGCAGCCAACCTGGACAGGGGGCAGGGGAGCAGTACTTC. Its protein is CASSQPGQGAGEQYF.

V is TRBV7-3 and J is TRBJ2-1; 7 bases match TRBD2. The V and J ends lost 6 bases and 10 bases, in that order; junction bases with no gene match: 18. Germline V gives CDR1 SGHTA, CDR2 FQGTGA. This CDR3 contains 16 residues. CDR3 loop: CASSPHGRTRPGEQFF. CDR3 DNA: TGTGCCAGCAGTCCTCATGGCCGGACTAGACCGGGCGAGCAGTTCTTC.

V usage is TRBV19 and J usage is TRBJ1-1, with 8 positions matching TRBD1. V gave up 4 bases and J gave up 1 base; unmatched junction bases: 2. Germline loops: CDR1 LNHDA, CDR2 SQIVND (reference sequence). The CDR3 is made up of 14 amino acids. This CDR3 is CASSKTGGNTEAFF. Here the CDR3 DNA reads TGTGCCAGTAGTAAAACAGGGGGGAACACTGAAGCTTTCTTT.

Of note for this clone: The germline gene is not matched at one end of the junction; a read error may be the cause. The V gene is TRBV7-2, the J gene TRBJ2-5, with 12 bases aligning to TRBD2. The V gene's germline CDR1 is SGHTA and CDR2 FQGNSA. The CDR3 consists of 14 residues. The CDR3 sequence is CASSSSGGAATPYF. DNA of the CDR3: TGTGCCAGCAGTTCTAGCGGGGGGGCTGCGACCCCGTACTTC. Variable domain in full (rest from reference TRBV7-2 and TRBJ2-5): GAGVSQSPSNKVTEKGKDVELRCDPISGHTALYWYRQSLGQGLEFLIYFQGNSAPDKSGLPSDRFSAERTGGSVSTLTIQRTQQEDSAVYLCASSSSGGAATPYFGPGTRLLVL.

The chain links TRBV4-2 to TRBJ2-1; 9 bases agree with TRBD2. CDR1 is LGHNA and CDR2 is YNFKEQ in the germline V gene. CDR3 size: 14 residues. Trimming cost V 5 bases and J 8 bases; bases outside gene matches: 7. The CDR3 DNA follows: TGTGCCAGCAGCTCGGGACTAGCTAGCTATGAGCAGTTCTTC. Translated: CASSSGLASYEQFF.

The J gene is TRBJ2-3, the V gene TRBV6-6; unclear D gene. Trimming shortened V by 0 bases and J by 5 bases, and 15 bases separated the two germline ends. CDR3 length: 16 residues. CDR1 and CDR2 (germline): MNHNY, SVGAGI (reference sequence). In DNA, the CDR3 is TGTGCCAGCAGTTACTCGAGGCTAGTCCCTATAGATACGCAGTATTTT. Its translation is CASSYSRLVPIDTQYF.

The chain combines TRBV18 with TRBJ2-7, with 11 bases matching TRBD1. The CDR3 has 13 residues. CDR1 and CDR2 from the germline V gene are KGHSH and LQKENI. J was trimmed by 6 bases and V by 2 bases; bases with no gene match: 0. CDR3 amino acids: CASSPGTGGEQYF. CDR3 nucleotide sequence: TGTGCCAGCTCACCAGGGACAGGGGGCGAGCAGTACTTC.

The rearrangement uses TRBV13 and TRBJ2-7; the D gene is possibly TRBD2 (5 bases). V shed 5 bases and J shed 3 bases, with 14 bases lying between them. Germline-derived CDR1 and CDR2 are PRHDT and FYEKMQ (reference sequence). This CDR3 is 14 amino acids long. CDR3: CASSPRARGYEQYF. The CDR3 DNA reads TGTGCCAGCAGCCCCCGGGCTCGGGGCTACGAGCAGTACTTC.

CDR3 protein: CASSPGRGIGGYTF. CDR3 DNA sequence: TGTGCCAGTAGTCCTGGCAGGGGTATCGGTGGCTACACCTTC. The V call is TRBV19, the J call TRBJ1-2, with a weak D call TRBD1 (6 bases). Germline loops: CDR1 LNHDA, CDR2 SQIVND (reference sequence). CDR3 length equals 14 residues. The V end was cut by 5 bases, the J end by 7 bases, with 17 bases between.

V gene TRBV5-1 combines with J gene TRBJ2-1, with 9 nucleotides matching TRBD1. The CDR3 loop spans 15 amino acids. Trimming cost V 4 bases and J 9 bases; bases outside gene matches: 11. CDR1 is SGHRS and CDR2 is YFSETQ in the germline V gene. Here the CDR3 DNA reads TGCGCCAGCAGCCCGGACAGGGGTATAAGGAGTGAGCAGTTCTTC. The encoded protein is CASSPDRGIRSEQFF.

The rearrangement uses TRBV6-5 and TRBJ1-1; 7 bases line up with TRBD1. CDR3 size: 14 residues. Germline V gives CDR1 MNHEY, CDR2 SVGAGI. Germline trimming cut 5 bases from V and 3 bases from J; bases unmatched to any gene: 6. The DNA of the CDR3 is TGTGCCAGCAGTCCCATCGACAGGGACACTGAAGCTTTCTTT. Its protein is CASSPIDRDTEAFF.

V and J are TRBV4-1 and TRBJ1-3; 9 nucleotides align to TRBD1. This CDR3 contains 19 residues. CDR1 and CDR2 from the germline V gene are MGHRA and YSYEKL. Trimming removed 7 bases from V and 4 bases from J; junction bases left unmatched: 20. CDR3 sequence reads: CASKGPGQGISIFGNTIYF. Here the CDR3 DNA reads TGCGCCAGCAAGGGACCGGGACAGGGTATATCTATTTTCGGAAACACCATATATTTT.

For the CDR3, the DNA is TGTGCCAGCAGCTCCGGGACTAGCGGGAGTCGGGGCGAGCAGTACTTC. Its protein product is CASSSGTSGSRGEQYF. The V and J genes are TRBV28 and TRBJ2-7; 14 bases match TRBD2. The CDR3 length is 16 residues. V lost 6 bases, J lost 6 bases, and 10 bases stayed unmatched. Germline V gene lookup returns CDR1 MDHEN and CDR2 SYDVKM.

The chain carries TRBV7-9 and TRBJ2-1; 12 bases match TRBD2. CDR3 size: 15 residues. Losses at the gene ends were 2 bases for V and 6 bases for J; bases not matched to a gene: 2. Germline V gene lookup returns CDR1 SEHNR and CDR2 FQNEAQ (reference sequence). The chain's CDR3 is CASSLTSGRINEQFF. The CDR3 coding sequence is TGTGCCAGCAGCTTAACTAGCGGGAGGATCAATGAGCAGTTCTTC.

This clone was counted between two and nine times. This chain connects TRBV7-9 to TRBJ2-7; 7 bases fit TRBD1. Looked up from germline, CDR1 is SEHNR and CDR2 is FQNEAQ (reference sequence). There are 15 residues in the CDR3. Germline trimming cut 4 bases from V and 3 bases from J; bases unmatched to any gene: 9. The CDR3 loop is CASSSPGTVVYEQYF. The CDR3 DNA follows: TGTGCCAGCAGCTCCCCCGGGACAGTAGTCTACGAGCAGTACTTC.

The rearrangement uses TRBV6-5 and TRBJ2-5; TRBD1 aligns across 9 bases. The CDR3 totals 14 residues. Germline loops: CDR1 MNHEY, CDR2 SVGAGI. J gave up 9 bases and V 5 bases, and 10 bases lay outside the gene matches. CDR3 nucleotide sequence: TGTGCCAGCAGTCCACCGGGACAGGGTCATCCCCAGTACTTC. The encoded protein is CASSPPGQGHPQYF.

A few counts support this clone. The V gene is TRBV4-1, the J gene TRBJ2-1; D remains ambiguous. The germline gives CDR1 MGHRA, CDR2 YSYEKL. V gave up 0 bases and J gave up 4 bases, with 7 bases separating them. CDR3 length equals 14 residues. The CDR3 spells CASSQETIYNEQFF. CDR3 DNA: TGCGCCAGCAGCCAAGAAACTATTTACAATGAGCAGTTCTTC.